The clone carrying this T cell receptor (beta chain) occurred once. These data come from a study of OX40 agonist ivuxolimab in advanced cancers. The table came from immunoSEQ multiplex PCR; TCRdb's copy has only in-frame clones and leaves some out. In the table there are tens of thousands of clones, around nine tenths of which are singletons. Samples were taken at baseline and on day 1 of cycles 4 and 7. CDR1 and CDR2 from the germline V gene are SEHNR and FQNEAQ (reference sequence). CDR3 length: 11 residues. V dropped 10 bases and J dropped 3 bases, with 9 bases sitting between them. This clonotype was obtained from an adult with an advanced solid tumor such as melanoma, head and neck, liver or kidney cancer. The material sequenced was CD4+ or CD8+ T cells sorted from blood, taken in a trial of the OX40 agonist ivuxolimab. The chain uses TRBV7-9 and TRBJ1-1; possibly TRBD1 for D (6 bases). The CDR3 protein is CATRGHTEAFF. The CDR3 DNA is TGTGCCACCAGGGGTCACACTGAAGCTTTCTTT.